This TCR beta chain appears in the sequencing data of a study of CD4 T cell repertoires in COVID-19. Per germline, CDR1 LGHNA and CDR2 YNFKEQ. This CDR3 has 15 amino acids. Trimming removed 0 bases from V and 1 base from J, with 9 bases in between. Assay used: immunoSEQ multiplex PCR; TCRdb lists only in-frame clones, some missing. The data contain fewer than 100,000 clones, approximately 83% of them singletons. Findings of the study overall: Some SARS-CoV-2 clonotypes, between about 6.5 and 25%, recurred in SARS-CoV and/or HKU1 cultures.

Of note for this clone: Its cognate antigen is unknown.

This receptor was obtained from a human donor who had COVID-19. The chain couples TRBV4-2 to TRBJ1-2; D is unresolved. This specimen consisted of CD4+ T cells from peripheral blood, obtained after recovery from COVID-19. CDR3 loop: CASSQESESNYGYTF. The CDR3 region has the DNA TGTGCCAGCAGCCAAGAGAGCGAGAGTAACTATGGCTACACCTTC.